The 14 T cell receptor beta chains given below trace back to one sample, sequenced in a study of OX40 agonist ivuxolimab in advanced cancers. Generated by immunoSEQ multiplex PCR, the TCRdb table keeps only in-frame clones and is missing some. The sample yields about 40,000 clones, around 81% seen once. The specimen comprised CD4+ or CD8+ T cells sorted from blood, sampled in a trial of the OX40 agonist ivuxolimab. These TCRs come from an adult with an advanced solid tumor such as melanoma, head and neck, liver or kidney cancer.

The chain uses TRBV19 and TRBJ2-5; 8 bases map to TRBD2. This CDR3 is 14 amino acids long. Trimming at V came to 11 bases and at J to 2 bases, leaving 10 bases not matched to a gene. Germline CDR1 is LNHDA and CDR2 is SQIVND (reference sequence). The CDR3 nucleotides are TGTGCCGGCTTGGGGAGCGGGAGTCAAGAGACCCAGTACTTC. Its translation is CAGLGSGSQETQYF.

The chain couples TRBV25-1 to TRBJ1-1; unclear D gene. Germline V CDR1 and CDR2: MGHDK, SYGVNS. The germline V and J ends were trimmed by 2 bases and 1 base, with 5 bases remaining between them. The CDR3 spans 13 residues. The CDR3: CASSEVGNTEAFF. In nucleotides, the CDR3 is TGTGCCAGCAGTGAAGTCGGGAACACTGAAGCTTTCTTT.

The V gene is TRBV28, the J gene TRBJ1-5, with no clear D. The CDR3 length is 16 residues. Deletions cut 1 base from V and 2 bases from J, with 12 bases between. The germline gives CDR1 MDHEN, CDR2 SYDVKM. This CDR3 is CASSLYASVGNQPQHF. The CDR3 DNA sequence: TGTGCCAGCAGTTTATACGCGAGTGTAGGCAATCAGCCCCAGCATTTT.

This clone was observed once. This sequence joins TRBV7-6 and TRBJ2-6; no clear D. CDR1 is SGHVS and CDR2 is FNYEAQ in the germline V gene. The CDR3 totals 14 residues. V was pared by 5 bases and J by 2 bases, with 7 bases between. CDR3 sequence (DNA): TGTGCCAGCAGCCCAGAACCTGGGGCCAACGTCCTGACTTTC. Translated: CASSPEPGANVLTF.

CDR3 in amino acids: CASSEMGVSGNTIYF. CDR3 coding DNA: TGTGCCAGCAGTGAAATGGGGGTCTCTGGAAACACCATATATTTT. The chain links TRBV6-1 to TRBJ1-3; possible D gene TRBD1, 5 bases. The CDR3 length is 15 residues. V gave up 2 bases and J gave up 0 bases, with 8 bases separating them. CDR1 MNHNS and CDR2 SASEGT come from the germline V gene.

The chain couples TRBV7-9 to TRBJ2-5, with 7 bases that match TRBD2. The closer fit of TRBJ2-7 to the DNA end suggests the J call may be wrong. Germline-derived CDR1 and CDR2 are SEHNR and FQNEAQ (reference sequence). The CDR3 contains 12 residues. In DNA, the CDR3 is TGTGCCAGCAGCTTGGCGGGAGACGAGCAGTACTTC. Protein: CASSLAGDEQYF.

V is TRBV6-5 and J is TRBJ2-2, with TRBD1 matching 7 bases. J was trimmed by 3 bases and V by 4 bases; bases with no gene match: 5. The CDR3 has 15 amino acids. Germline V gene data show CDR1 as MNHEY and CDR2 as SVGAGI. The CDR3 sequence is CASSFGTVHTGELFF. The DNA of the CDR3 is TGTGCCAGCAGTTTCGGGACAGTGCACACCGGGGAGCTGTTTTTT.

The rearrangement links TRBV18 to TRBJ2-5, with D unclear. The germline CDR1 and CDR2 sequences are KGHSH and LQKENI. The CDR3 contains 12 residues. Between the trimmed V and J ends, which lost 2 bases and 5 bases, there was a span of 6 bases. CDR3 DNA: TGTGCCAGCTCACCAAACAAGGAGACCCAGTACTTC. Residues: CASSPNKETQYF.

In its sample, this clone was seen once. The CDR3 loop is CASTLSWGGSTGELFF. In nucleotides, the CDR3 is TGTGCCAGCACTCTCTCTTGGGGAGGGAGCACCGGGGAGCTGTTTTTT. This chain uses TRBV28 with TRBJ2-2; the match to TRBD2 covers 7 bases. This CDR3 spans 16 amino acids. Unmatched junction bases numbered 12, after V lost 7 bases and J lost 4 bases. CDR1 is MDHEN and CDR2 is SYDVKM in the germline V gene. The entire variable domain, with the rest obtained from reference TRBV28 and TRBJ2-2, is as follows: DVKVTQSSRYLVKRTGEKVFLECVQDMDHENMFWYRQDPGLGLRLIYFSYDVKMKEKGDIPEGYSVSREKKERFSLILESASTNQTSMYLCASTLSWGGSTGELFFGEGSRLTVL.

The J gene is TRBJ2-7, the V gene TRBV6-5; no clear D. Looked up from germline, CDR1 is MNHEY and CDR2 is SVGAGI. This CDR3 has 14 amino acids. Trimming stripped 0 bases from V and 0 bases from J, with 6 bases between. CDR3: CASSYSVSSYEQYF. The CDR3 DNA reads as TGTGCCAGCAGTTACTCGGTCAGCTCCTACGAGCAGTACTTC.

The CDR3 spells CASTGAVQATFYEQYF. CDR3 nucleotides: TGTGCCAGCACCGGTGCGGTGCAGGCCACTTTCTACGAGCAGTACTTC. V gene TRBV28 combines with J gene TRBJ2-7; D not certain. Trimming removed 7 bases at V and 3 bases at J, with 22 bases between. Germline CDR1 MDHEN, CDR2 SYDVKM. The CDR3 has 16 amino acids.

The CDR3 reads CASSLPSYEQYF. Here the CDR3 DNA reads TGTGCCAGCAGTTTACCGTCCTACGAGCAGTACTTC. The J gene is TRBJ2-7, the V gene TRBV28; no clear D gene. V lost 2 bases to trimming and J lost 1 base, with 3 bases between them. The CDR3 loop spans 12 amino acids. Germline lookup yields CDR1 MDHEN and CDR2 SYDVKM.

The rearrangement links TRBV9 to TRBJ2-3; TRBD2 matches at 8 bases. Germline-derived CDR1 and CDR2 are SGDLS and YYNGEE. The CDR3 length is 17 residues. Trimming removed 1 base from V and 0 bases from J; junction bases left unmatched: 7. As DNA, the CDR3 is TGTGCCAGCAGCGTATACGGTAGCGGGGCAAGCACAGATACGCAGTATTTT. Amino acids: CASSVYGSGASTDTQYF. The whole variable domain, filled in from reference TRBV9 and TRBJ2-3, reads DSGVTQTPKHLITATGQRVTLRCSPRSGDLSVYWYQQSLDQGLQFLIQYYNGEERAKGNILERFSAQQFPDLHSELNLSSLELGDSALYFCASSVYGSGASTDTQYFGPGTRLTVL.

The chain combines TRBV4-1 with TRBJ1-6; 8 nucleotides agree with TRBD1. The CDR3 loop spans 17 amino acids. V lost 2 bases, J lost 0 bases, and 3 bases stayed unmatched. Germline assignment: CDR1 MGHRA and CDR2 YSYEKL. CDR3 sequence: CASSQRQGSSYNSPLHF. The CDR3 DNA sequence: TGCGCCAGCAGCCAAAGACAGGGGAGCTCCTATAATTCACCCCTCCACTTT.